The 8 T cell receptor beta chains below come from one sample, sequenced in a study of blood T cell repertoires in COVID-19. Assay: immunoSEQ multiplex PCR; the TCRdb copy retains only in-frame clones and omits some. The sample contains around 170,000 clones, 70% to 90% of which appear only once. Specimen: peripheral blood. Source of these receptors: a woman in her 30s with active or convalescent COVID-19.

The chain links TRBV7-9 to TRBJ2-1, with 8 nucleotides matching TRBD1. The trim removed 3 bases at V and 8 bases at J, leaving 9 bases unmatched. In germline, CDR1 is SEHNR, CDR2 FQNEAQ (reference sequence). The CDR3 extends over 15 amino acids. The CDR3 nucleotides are TGTGCCAGCAGCTTCGGGACAGGTAATTTCGATGAGCAGTTCTTC. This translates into CASSFGTGNFDEQFF.

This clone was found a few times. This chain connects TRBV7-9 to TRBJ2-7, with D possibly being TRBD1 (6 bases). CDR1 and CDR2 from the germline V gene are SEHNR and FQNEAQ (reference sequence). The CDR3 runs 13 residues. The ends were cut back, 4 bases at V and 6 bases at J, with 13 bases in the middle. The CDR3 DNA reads TGTGCCAGCAGCTCCGGACAGACTATCGAGCAGTACTTC. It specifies CASSSGQTIEQYF.

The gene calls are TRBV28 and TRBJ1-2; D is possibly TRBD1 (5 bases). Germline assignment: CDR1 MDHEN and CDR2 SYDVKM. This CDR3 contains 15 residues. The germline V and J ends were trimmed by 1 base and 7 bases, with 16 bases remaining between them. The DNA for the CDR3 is TGTGCCAGCAGTTTATTCGGGGGGGTTCGTAGTGGCTACACCTTC. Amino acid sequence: CASSLFGGVRSGYTF.

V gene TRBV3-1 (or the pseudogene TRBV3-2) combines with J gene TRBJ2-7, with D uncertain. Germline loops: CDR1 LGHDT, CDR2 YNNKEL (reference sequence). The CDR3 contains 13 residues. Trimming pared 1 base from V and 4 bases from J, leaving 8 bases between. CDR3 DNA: TGTGCCAGCAGCCAAGTCCAGTTTTACGAGCAGTACTTC. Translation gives CASSQVQFYEQYF.

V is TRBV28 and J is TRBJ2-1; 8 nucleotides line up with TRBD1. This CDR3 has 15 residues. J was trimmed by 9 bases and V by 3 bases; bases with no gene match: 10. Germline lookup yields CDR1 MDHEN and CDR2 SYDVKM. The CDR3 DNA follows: TGTGCCAGCAGTTTTTGGACAGGGTCGGATGGTGAGCAGTTCTTC. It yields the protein CASSFWTGSDGEQFF.

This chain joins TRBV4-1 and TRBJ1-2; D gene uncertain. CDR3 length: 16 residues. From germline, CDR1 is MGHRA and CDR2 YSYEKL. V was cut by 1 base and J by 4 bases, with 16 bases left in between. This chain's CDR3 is CASSQGVAGLVYGYTF. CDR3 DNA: TGCGCCAGCAGCCAAGGGGTGGCGGGCCTCGTCTATGGCTACACCTTC.

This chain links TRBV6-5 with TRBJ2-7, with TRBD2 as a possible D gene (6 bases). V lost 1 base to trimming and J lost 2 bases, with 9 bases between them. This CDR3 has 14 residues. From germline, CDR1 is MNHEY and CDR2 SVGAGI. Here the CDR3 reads CASSYFPGAYEQYF. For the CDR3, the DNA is TGTGCCAGCAGTTACTTCCCGGGAGCCTACGAGCAGTACTTC.

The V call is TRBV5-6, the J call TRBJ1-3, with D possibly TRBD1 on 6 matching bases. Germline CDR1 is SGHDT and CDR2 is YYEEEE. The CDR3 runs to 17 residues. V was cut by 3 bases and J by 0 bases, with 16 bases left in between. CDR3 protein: CASSSIWDTISGNTIYF. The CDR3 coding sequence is TGTGCCAGCAGCTCGATTTGGGACACCATCTCTGGAAACACCATATATTTT.